This T cell receptor beta chain is drawn from a study of cytomegalovirus exposure and HLA in healthy donors. Comments on this clone: Its antigen is currently unknown. At one end, the junction sequence differs from germline, possibly due to a read error.

There are 15 residues in the CDR3. Germline V lookup: CDR1 SGHNT, CDR2 YYREEE (reference sequence). Sequenced by immunoSEQ multiplex PCR; TCRdb stores in-frame clones only, minus some. The sample lists a few hundred thousand clones; around 90% were seen once. Study results and caveats: Across donors, most TCRs were seen rarely, yet some public ones were widespread. High sensitivity and specificity were reportedly achieved when the classifier diagnosed cytomegalovirus status. The tendency of first-cohort TCR clusters to co-occur in the roughly 130 validation repertoires emerged from a later analysis. The listing of 150 to 200 TCR beta chains classed them as cytomegalovirus-associated.

This TCR came from a woman aged 18-35 years in good health and CMV-seronegative. The sequenced sample was PBMCs. The chain uses TRBV5-4 and TRBJ2-1; TRBD2 matches at 8 bases. CDR3 in DNA: TGTGCCAGCAGCTTGGCCGGCACTGTAGGACTAGCTATGGTCTTC. Translated: CASSLAGTVGLAMVF.